This T cell receptor beta chain was identified in a study of blood T cell repertoires in COVID-19. Background on the study: Acute and convalescent COVID-19 specimens originated in the United States, Italy and Spain.

Trimming shortened V by 7 bases and J by 7 bases, and 9 bases separated the two germline ends. The V gene's germline CDR1 is KGHDR and CDR2 SFDVKD. The CDR3 is made up of 11 amino acids. TCRdb's copy holds only in-frame clones and misses some; the assay was immunoSEQ multiplex PCR. The repertoire includes approximately 250,000 clones, around nine tenths of them detected once, and approximately 2% sits in the top ten. Participants spanned ages roughly 18 to 90 years and resided in 20 to 30 US areas. V is TRBV24-1 and J is TRBJ1-1; D perhaps matches TRBD1 (5 bases). Sequenced: PBMCs or T cells enriched from blood (not recorded which). The receptor's source is a woman aged 60-75 years in a cohort exposed to, infected with or recovered from COVID-19 (not recorded which). The CDR3 sequence is CATSQGLEAFF. Written as DNA, the CDR3 is TGTGCCACCAGCCAGGGACTTGAAGCTTTCTTT.